This T cell receptor (beta chain) comes out of a study of T cell responses to AZD1222 COVID-19 vaccine. Trimming cost V 6 bases and J 7 bases, with 13 bases left between them. Germline V lookup: CDR1 SQVTM, CDR2 ANQGSEA. CDR3 length equals 12 residues. Study outcomes and limitations: Spike as a whole was targeted by vaccine-associated CD4 TCRs, dominant at 160-218 and 743-854. Females made up more of the donors, who were largely white British, and clonal diversity may have come out too low.

Assay used: immunoSEQ multiplex PCR; TCRdb lists only in-frame clones, some missing. Of some 120,000 clones in the sample, approximately 90% are singletons; the top ten hold about 7.7%. Concerning this clone: Its specificity is unknown.

The chain joins TRBV29-1 to TRBJ2-1, with D possibly TRBD1 on 6 matching bases. The TCR comes from an adult who received the AZD1222 COVID-19 vaccine. Sample: peripheral blood, taken 28 days after the second AZD1222 dose. CDR3 coding DNA: TGCAGCGTAGGACAGTCTCGGAATGAGCAGTTCTTC. Encoded protein: CSVGQSRNEQFF.